What follows are 25 T cell receptor beta chains derived from one specimen sequenced in a study of blood T cell repertoires in COVID-19. Clones were sequenced by immunoSEQ multiplex PCR, and TCRdb holds only the in-frame ones, with some missing. The table includes 250,000 to 350,000 clones, nearly 90% detected once. Sequencing used PBMCs or T cells enriched from blood (not recorded which). The receptor source for this set is a woman aged 18-30 years with acute COVID-19.

The chain combines TRBV11-2 with TRBJ1-5; TRBD1 matches 9 bases. Trimming at V came to 5 bases and at J to 4 bases, leaving 6 bases not matched to a gene. The CDR3 is made up of 15 amino acids. Germline values: CDR1 SGHAT, CDR2 FQNNGV. The DNA for the CDR3 is TGTGCCAGCAGCGGCCGACAGGGGGTGAATCAGCCCCAGCATTTT. This sequence encodes CASSGRQGVNQPQHF.

J is TRBJ2-2 and V is TRBV7-2; D not certain. Germline CDR1 reads SGHTA; CDR2 reads FQGNSA. The CDR3 length is 13 residues. Trimming stripped 5 bases from V and 6 bases from J, with 10 bases between. The CDR3 sequence: CASSPWSAGELFF. CDR3 nucleotides: TGTGCCAGCAGCCCCTGGAGTGCCGGGGAGCTGTTTTTT.

The chain combines TRBV11-2 with TRBJ2-3, with D unclear. Trimming stripped 5 bases from V and 4 bases from J, with 13 bases between. The germline V gene encodes CDR1 SGHAT and CDR2 FQNNGV. The CDR3 is 14 amino acids. CDR3 residues: CASSLTGAADTQYF. The CDR3 DNA is TGTGCCAGCAGCCTTACCGGAGCCGCAGATACGCAGTATTTT.

J is TRBJ1-2 and V is TRBV19, with D tentatively TRBD1 (6 bases). Germline V CDR1 and CDR2: LNHDA, SQIVND (reference sequence). Trimming removed 6 bases from V and 4 bases from J, with 12 bases in between. The CDR3 spans 13 residues. As DNA, the CDR3 is TGTGCCAGTAGCCCACAGGGCGTCTATGGCTACACCTTC. It encodes CASSPQGVYGYTF.

The gene calls are TRBV5-1 and TRBJ2-6; 11 positions agree with TRBD1. CDR3 length equals 16 residues. V lost 5 bases, J lost 0 bases, and 1 base stayed unmatched. From germline, CDR1 is SGHRS and CDR2 YFSETQ. CDR3 loop: CASRGTGGSGANVLTF. Here the CDR3 DNA reads TGCGCCAGCAGGGGGACAGGGGGCTCTGGGGCCAACGTCCTGACTTTC.

The chain uses TRBV27 and TRBJ1-2; 8 bases are shared with TRBD1. The ends lost 5 bases at V and 5 bases at J; junction bases unmatched: 7. Germline loops: CDR1 MNHEY, CDR2 SMNVEV (reference sequence). CDR3 length: 14 residues. The CDR3 reads CASSPTGGEYGYTF. The CDR3 coding sequence is TGTGCCAGCAGTCCTACAGGGGGGGAATATGGCTACACCTTC.

The V call is TRBV14, the J call TRBJ2-7, with TRBD1 identical over 8 bases. V trimming: 4 bases; J trimming: 5 bases; junction bases outside the gene matches: 13. Germline V gives CDR1 SGHDN, CDR2 FVKESK. This CDR3 has 16 residues. CDR3 in amino acids: CASSPRRRDRGHEQYF. The CDR3, as DNA: TGTGCCAGCAGCCCAAGACGGCGTGACAGGGGTCACGAGCAGTACTTC.

The V call is TRBV7-3, the J call TRBJ1-1, with 8 bases lining up with TRBD1. V was pared by 1 base and J by 6 bases, with 7 bases of the junction left unmatched. The CDR3 has 15 residues. Germline lookup yields CDR1 SGHTA and CDR2 FQGTGA. The CDR3, as DNA: TGTGCCAGCAGCTTAATTAGCGACAGGGGCTCTGAAGCTTTCTTT. Its protein product is CASSLISDRGSEAFF.

The gene calls are TRBV28 and TRBJ2-3, with 9 bases lining up with TRBD2. There are 15 residues in the CDR3. V shed 3 bases, J shed 5 bases, and the junction held 6 bases outside the gene matches. The germline CDR1 and CDR2 sequences are MDHEN and SYDVKM. The CDR3 reads CASSFRLAGRDTQYF. CDR3 sequence (DNA): TGTGCCAGCAGTTTTAGGCTAGCGGGGAGAGATACGCAGTATTTT.

The rearrangement uses TRBV7-9 and TRBJ1-1; 11 bases agree with TRBD1. CDR3 size: 18 residues. The germline gives CDR1 SEHNR, CDR2 FQNEAQ (reference sequence). The V and J ends lost 3 bases and 2 bases, in that order; junction bases with no gene match: 11. This chain's CDR3 is CASSFSRDRGSGNTEAFF. The CDR3 DNA reads as TGTGCCAGCAGCTTCTCCCGGGACAGGGGGTCAGGTAACACTGAAGCTTTCTTT.

The CDR3 loop reads CASSGGASGYGYTF. CDR3 nucleotides: TGTGCCAGCAGCGGCGGGGCATCAGGCTATGGCTACACCTTC. V gene TRBV9 combines with J gene TRBJ1-2, with D possibly being TRBD1 (5 bases). The CDR3 length is 14 residues. Between the trimmed V and J ends, which lost 3 bases and 4 bases, there was a span of 13 bases. Germline CDR1 reads SGDLS; CDR2 reads YYNGEE.

The J gene is TRBJ2-7, the V gene TRBV5-1, with D perhaps matching TRBD1 (5 bases). This CDR3 is 14 amino acids long. The ends were cut back, 4 bases at V and 4 bases at J, with 15 bases in the middle. Germline V gives CDR1 SGHRS, CDR2 YFSETQ. The CDR3, as DNA: TGCGCCAGCAGCCATTATAGCAGGGCTTACGAGCAGTACTTC. Its protein is CASSHYSRAYEQYF.

The chain joins TRBV2 to TRBJ2-2, with 8 nucleotides matching TRBD2. Losses at the gene ends were 6 bases for V and 4 bases for J; bases not matched to a gene: 7. The CDR3 spans 15 residues. The V gene's germline CDR1 is SNHLY and CDR2 FYNNEI. CDR3 nucleotide sequence: TGTGCCAGCAGAAAGGGACTAGTGATCACCGGGGAGCTGTTTTTT. It encodes CASRKGLVITGELFF.

The chain uses TRBV28 and TRBJ2-3; 10 bases are a match to TRBD2. The junction had 5 bases not matched to a gene; V was cut back by 6 bases and J by 2 bases. The germline V gene encodes CDR1 MDHEN and CDR2 SYDVKM. This CDR3 has 15 amino acids. CDR3 coding DNA: TGTGCCAGCAGACTCACTAGCGGGGTCACAGATACGCAGTATTTT. This sequence encodes CASRLTSGVTDTQYF.

The rearrangement joins TRBV25-1 to TRBJ1-6; D gene unclear. The CDR3 is 13 residues long. The V gene lost 6 bases and the J gene lost 6 bases, with 9 bases spanning the gap. From germline, CDR1 is MGHDK and CDR2 SYGVNS. CDR3: CASSETPNSPLHF. For the CDR3, the DNA is TGTGCCAGCAGCGAAACACCTAATTCACCCCTCCACTTT. The full variable domain, its missing parts supplied by reference TRBV25-1 and TRBJ1-6, is EADIYQTPRYLVIGTGKKITLECSQTMGHDKMYWYQQDPGMELHLIHYSYGVNSTEKGDLSSESTVSRIRTEHFPLTLESARPSHTSQYLCASSETPNSPLHFGNGTRLTVT.

The rearrangement uses TRBV7-2 and TRBJ2-1; the D gene is possibly TRBD1 (5 bases). CDR3 size: 14 residues. CDR1 and CDR2 (germline): SGHTA, FQGNSA. V dropped 1 base and J dropped 7 bases, with 11 bases sitting between them. The CDR3: CASSLVDTRNEQFF. For the CDR3, the DNA is TGTGCCAGCAGCTTAGTGGACACTCGGAATGAGCAGTTCTTC.

CDR3 coding DNA: TGTGCCAGTAGTATAGCTACGGATTCACCCCTCCACTTT. As protein: CASSIATDSPLHF. The chain is built from TRBV19 and TRBJ1-6; D is ambiguous. The CDR3 is 13 amino acids. Between the trimmed V and J ends, which lost 1 base and 8 bases, there was a span of 6 bases. Per the germline V gene, CDR1 is LNHDA and CDR2 is SQIVND (reference sequence).

The V and J genes are TRBV12-2 and TRBJ2-7; the DNA was not used to check the table's D call, TRBD2. TRBV12-2 has pseudogene status. The CDR3 is 17 amino acids. CDR3 sequence (DNA): TGTGCAAGTCGCTTAGCGGGATTTCGGGAGGGAGGCGACGAGCAGTACTTC. Its protein is CASRLAGFREGGDEQYF.

This clone was picked up one time. The V and J genes are TRBV10-1 and TRBJ1-2, with no clear D. Trimming cost V 10 bases and J 4 bases, with 13 bases left between them. This CDR3 is 12 amino acids long. Germline V gene sequence: CDR1 WNHNN, CDR2 SYGVQD (reference sequence). DNA for the CDR3: TGCGCCAACCCGCGGGCAGTCTATGGCTACACCTTC. Amino acid sequence: CANPRAVYGYTF.

V gene TRBV7-9 combines with J gene TRBJ2-1; 10 bases match TRBD2. This CDR3 has 16 amino acids. V gave up 0 bases and J gave up 8 bases; unmatched junction bases: 7. Germline V gives CDR1 SEHNR, CDR2 FQNEAQ (reference sequence). CDR3 in amino acids: CASSLALAGASDEQFF. The DNA of the CDR3 is TGTGCCAGCAGCTTAGCGCTAGCGGGAGCAAGCGATGAGCAGTTCTTC.

V is TRBV5-1 and J is TRBJ2-1, with TRBD2 identical over 13 bases. Per the germline V gene, CDR1 is SGHRS and CDR2 is YFSETQ. The V gene end was trimmed by 4 bases and the J gene end by 6 bases; junction bases not matched to a gene: 10. The CDR3 has 17 amino acids. DNA of the CDR3: TGCGCCAGCAGCAACCACCCTGGACTAGCGGGAGTCAATGAGCAGTTCTTC. This codes for CASSNHPGLAGVNEQFF.

The rearrangement uses TRBV5-1 and TRBJ2-7; no clear D gene. Germline CDR1 SGHRS, CDR2 YFSETQ. CDR3 length: 13 amino acids. The V end was cut by 0 bases, the J end by 3 bases, with 7 bases between. This CDR3 reads CASSLVLGYEQYF. As DNA, the CDR3 is TGCGCCAGCAGCTTGGTCCTCGGCTACGAGCAGTACTTC.

The sample holds one count of this clone. The chain uses TRBV30 and TRBJ2-1; D not certain. CDR3 length: 13 amino acids. Trimming removed 3 bases from V and 0 bases from J, with 6 bases in between. The V gene's germline CDR1 is GTSNPN and CDR2 SVGIG (reference sequence). For the CDR3, the DNA is TGTGCCTGGAGGGAGAGCTCCTACAATGAGCAGTTCTTC. As protein: CAWRESSYNEQFF.

The rearrangement uses TRBV9 and TRBJ2-1; TRBD1 matches at 10 bases. The CDR3 extends over 16 amino acids. J lost 3 bases, V lost 3 bases, and 6 bases had no gene match. CDR1 is SGDLS and CDR2 is YYNGEE in the germline V gene. Written as DNA, the CDR3 is TGTGCCAGCAGCGGTGACAGGGGGCGAGGCTACAATGAGCAGTTCTTC. Translating it yields CASSGDRGRGYNEQFF.

The V gene is TRBV18, the J gene TRBJ2-7, with a tentative D call TRBD2 (5 bases). The CDR3 consists of 15 residues. Trimming took 8 bases from V and 3 from J, leaving 20 bases between them. CDR1 KGHSH and CDR2 LQKENI come from the germline V gene. The CDR3 DNA reads TGTGCCAGCACCCCAGGCCATCCACGGGACTACGAGCAGTACTTC. Protein product: CASTPGHPRDYEQYF.